The 19 T cell receptor beta chains in this list originate from one sample, sequenced in a study of blood T cells in healthy people across ages. Combining a sample-barcoded 5' primer with a J-beta primer mix, a second PCR ran for 7 to 11 cycles. TCRdb processed the 5' RACE reads anew with MiXCR; each CDR3 protein has one entry. The table lists hundreds of thousands of distinct CDR3 sequences, about 30% of them singletons. The sequencing input was blood. The receptors here all came from a woman of 80 years or more in good health.

V gene TRBV20-1 combines with J gene TRBJ2-1; D possibly corresponds to TRBD1 (6 bases). The CDR3 loop spans 13 amino acids. The germline V and J ends were trimmed by 3 bases and 4 bases, with 10 bases remaining between them. The germline CDR1 and CDR2 sequences are DFQATT and SNEGSKA (reference sequence). CDR3 nucleotide sequence: TGCAGTGCTAGGGTTGGACAGTACAATGAGCAGTTCTTC. It encodes CSARVGQYNEQFF.

Regarding this clonotype: A much bigger clone sits one base away, suggesting this may be a read error. The rearrangement links TRBV5-1 to TRBJ2-2; weak D call: TRBD2 (5 bases). Germline-derived CDR1 and CDR2 are SGHRS and YFSETQ. The CDR3 runs to 17 residues. The CDR3 sequence is CASSLVLATSNTGERFF. CDR3 sequence (DNA): TGCGCCAGCAGCTTGGTATTGGCGACTTCGAACACCGGGGAGCGGTTTTTT.

The V gene is TRBV30, the J gene TRBJ1-5; maybe TRBD1 (6 bases). Trimming left V 1 base short and J 7 bases short, with 8 bases between. This CDR3 is built from 12 residues. Germline lookup yields CDR1 GTSNPN and CDR2 SVGIG (reference sequence). DNA of the CDR3: TGTGCCTGGAGTGGGGGGGCCCAGCCCCAGCATTTT. This codes for CAWSGGAQPQHF.

This clonotype has at least ten counts. The gene calls are TRBV5-1 and TRBJ1-2; a possible D gene is TRBD1 (6 bases). V lost 1 base to trimming and J lost 10 bases, with 17 bases between them. The CDR3 loop spans 14 amino acids. The germline CDR1 and CDR2 sequences are SGHRS and YFSETQ. CDR3 coding DNA: TGCGCCAGCAGCTTGTCCCCAGGGGCCCCTGACTACACCTTC. It encodes CASSLSPGAPDYTF.

Worth noting for this clonotype: Given a much more abundant clone one base away, this may be a read error. The V call is TRBV10-3, the J call TRBJ1-2; maybe TRBD1 (5 bases). Germline-derived CDR1 and CDR2 are ENHRY and SYGVKD. This CDR3 is 13 amino acids long. CDR3 sequence reads: CTIGGGVRSGYTF. CDR3 coding DNA: TGTACCATCGGCGGAGGGGTTAGGTCTGGCTACACCTTC.

Turning to this clonotype: It may be a read error: a sequence one base away is much more abundant. This chain links TRBV11-2 with TRBJ2-3; maybe TRBD2 (6 bases). Germline V gene lookup returns CDR1 SGHAT and CDR2 FQNNGV. The CDR3 spans 15 residues. CDR3 region: CASNLGRGRGDTQCF. CDR3 nucleotides: TGTGCCAGCAACCTTGGTCGGGGGAGAGGAGATACGCAGTGTTTT.

This clonotype was seen repeatedly, ten times or more. The chain links TRBV28 to TRBJ1-4; possibly TRBD1 for D (5 bases). V lost 3 bases and J lost 5, with 13 bases in between. The CDR3 loop spans 15 amino acids. The germline V gene encodes CDR1 MDHEN and CDR2 SYDVKM. The CDR3 sequence is CASSLGPSGNEKLFF. The CDR3 DNA reads as TGTGCCAGCAGTTTGGGACCTAGCGGAAATGAAAAACTGTTTTTT.

The genes are TRBV10-3 and TRBJ1-6; the D gene is possibly TRBD1 (6 bases). Germline V gene lookup returns CDR1 ENHRY and CDR2 SYGVKD. Trimming removed 6 bases from V and 6 bases from J, with 15 bases in between. The CDR3 covers 15 residues. In DNA, the CDR3 is TGTGCCATCAGCCTCACAGGGTCCCGTAATTCACCCCTCCACTTT. Its protein is CAISLTGSRNSPLHF.

This clonotype is a singleton in its sample. V gene TRBV3-1 combines with J gene TRBJ2-5; 9 bases align to TRBD1. The end of the DNA aligns better with TRBJ2-7, so the J call may be wrong. The CDR3 runs 15 residues. Germline V gives CDR1 LGHDT, CDR2 YNNKEL (reference sequence). The CDR3, as DNA: TGTGCCAGCAGTTCCTCCGGGACAGGGATCGGCGAGCAGTACTTC. Its translation: CASSSSGTGIGEQYF.

This clonotype was counted at least ten times. The rearrangement links TRBV2 to TRBJ2-1, with TRBD2 matching over 7 bases. The CDR3 covers 13 residues. The V gene end was trimmed by 5 bases and the J gene end by 10 bases; junction bases not matched to a gene: 8. Per the germline V gene, CDR1 is SNHLY and CDR2 is FYNNEI. The DNA of the CDR3 is TGTGCCAGCAGTACCTGGACTAGGGGCGAGCAGTTCTTC. Its translation: CASSTWTRGEQFF.

This clonotype was observed at least ten times. V is TRBV20-1 and J is TRBJ2-3; 14 bases align to TRBD2. Trimming cost V 7 bases and J 6 bases; bases outside gene matches: 3. Looked up from germline, CDR1 is DFQATT and CDR2 is SNEGSKA (reference sequence). This CDR3 contains 13 residues. The CDR3 loop is CSGTSGGLDTQYF. For the CDR3, the DNA is TGCAGTGGGACTAGCGGGGGGTTGGATACGCAGTATTTT.

This chain's CDR3 is CASEAEGNQPQHF. The CDR3 region has the DNA TGTGCCAGCGAGGCGGAGGGAAATCAGCCCCAGCATTTT. The chain joins TRBV2 to TRBJ1-5; no definite D call. The CDR3 consists of 13 residues. The V gene lost 8 bases and the J gene lost 4 bases, with 12 bases spanning the gap. CDR1 and CDR2 (germline): SNHLY, FYNNEI.

At least ten counts were recorded for this clonotype. This chain links TRBV7-2 with TRBJ2-1, with TRBD1 matching 8 bases. The CDR3 is made up of 15 amino acids. Unmatched junction bases numbered 5, after V lost 1 base and J lost 6 bases. Germline CDR1 SGHTA, CDR2 FQGNSA. Written as DNA, the CDR3 is TGTGCCAGCAGCTTAGAGACAGGGGTAGGCAATGAGCAGTTCTTC. This gives the protein CASSLETGVGNEQFF.

This clonotype was seen repeatedly, ten times or more. This chain uses TRBV4-1 with TRBJ2-3, with 9 bases aligning to TRBD2. Looked up from germline, CDR1 is MGHRA and CDR2 is YSYEKL. Unmatched junction bases numbered 8, after V lost 0 bases and J lost 1 base. This CDR3 is built from 18 residues. CDR3 protein: CASSQDGVAGGRTDTQYF. The CDR3 DNA reads TGCGCCAGCAGCCAAGACGGTGTTGCGGGGGGGCGCACAGATACGCAGTATTTT.

Regarding this clonotype: A single base separates this from a much larger clone, so it may be a read error. The chain links TRBV29-1 to TRBJ2-3; TRBD1 or TRBD2 may be the D gene (6 bases each). From germline, CDR1 is SQVTM and CDR2 ANQGSEA. This CDR3 has 15 residues. The CDR3 DNA reads TGCAGCACCCTTGAGGGGGGCACTAGCACAGATGCGCAGTATTTT. It translates to CSTLEGGTSTDAQYF.

This clonotype was counted ten times or more. V usage is TRBV28 and J usage is TRBJ2-3; 8 bases fit TRBD1. The CDR3 length is 15 residues. Looked up from germline, CDR1 is MDHEN and CDR2 is SYDVKM. V shed 8 bases, J shed 4 bases, and the junction held 11 bases outside the gene matches. The CDR3 sequence is CASGIGQGVADTQYF. In DNA form, the CDR3 reads TGTGCCAGCGGAATCGGACAGGGCGTGGCAGATACGCAGTATTTT. Together with reference TRBV28 and TRBJ2-3, the CDR3 gives the full variable domain: DVKVTQSSRYLVKRTGEKVFLECVQDMDHENMFWYRQDPGLGLRLIYFSYDVKMKEKGDIPEGYSVSREKKERFSLILESASTNQTSMYLCASGIGQGVADTQYFGPGTRLTVL.

This clonotype was picked up many times. The chain is built from TRBV20-1 and TRBJ2-3; TRBD2 agrees at 15 bases. The J segment lost 9 bases and the V segment lost 5 bases, leaving 6 bases of the junction unmatched. Per the germline V gene, CDR1 is DFQATT and CDR2 is SNEGSKA (reference sequence). The CDR3 sequence is 14 residues long. This chain's CDR3 is CSAERGLAGGTQYF. CDR3 bases: TGCAGTGCTGAACGGGGACTAGCGGGGGGAACGCAGTATTTT.

This chain uses TRBV28 with TRBJ1-5, with D possibly being TRBD1 (6 bases). The germline CDR1 and CDR2 sequences are MDHEN and SYDVKM. CDR3 length: 14 amino acids. The germline V and J ends were trimmed by 6 bases and 9 bases, with 18 bases remaining between them. CDR3 sequence (DNA): TGTGCCAGCAGGTCGACAGGTGTCGGAACGCCCCAGCATTTT. Its protein product is CASRSTGVGTPQHF.

This clonotype has ten or more counts. The chain recombines TRBV20-1 with TRBJ1-5; a weak D match, TRBD1 (6 bases). The CDR3 runs to 14 residues. Looked up from germline, CDR1 is DFQATT and CDR2 is SNEGSKA (reference sequence). Trimming cost V 3 bases and J 0 bases, with 9 bases left between them. The CDR3 here is CSARRQVSNQPQHF. In DNA form, the CDR3 reads TGCAGTGCTAGGAGACAGGTTAGCAATCAGCCCCAGCATTTT.